This T cell receptor beta chain is from a study of radiotherapy plus CTLA-4 blockade in lung cancer. The table came from immunoSEQ multiplex PCR; TCRdb's copy has only in-frame clones and leaves some out. Here the sample spans tens of thousands of clones, 70% to 75% being singletons. With 1 base clipped from V and 0 bases from J, the junction kept 4 bases outside the gene matches. The CDR3 has 16 residues. The germline CDR1 and CDR2 sequences are LGHNA and YNFKEQ. This clone turned up a few times. Enrolled patients, whose metastatic non-small-cell lung cancer was chemo-refractory, received focal radiation plus CTLA-4 blockade with ipilimumab.

The chain recombines TRBV4-2 with TRBJ2-7; 9 nucleotides line up with TRBD2. The sequence was obtained from a human donor with non-small cell lung cancer whose response to radiotherapy plus ipilimumab could not be evaluated. Sequencing used peripheral blood, obtained from a patient treated with radiotherapy plus ipilimumab. CDR3 sequence: CASSQVSGRFSYEQYF. CDR3 bases: TGTGCCAGCAGCCAAGTTAGCGGGAGATTCTCCTACGAGCAGTACTTC.